The next 10 T cell receptor beta chains were all read from a single sample in a study of T cells after posttransplantation cyclophosphamide. TCRdb's copy holds only in-frame clones and misses some; the assay was immunoSEQ multiplex PCR. The sample shows approximately 24,000 clones, none of them appearing just once. Sequencing input: PBMCs. Source of these receptors: a woman aged 55-69 years in good health, CMV-negative, and a related stem cell transplant donor.

This clone was found many times. The chain joins TRBV4-2 to TRBJ2-1, with 10 nucleotides matching TRBD2. Per germline, CDR1 LGHNA and CDR2 YNFKEQ. V gave up 3 bases and J gave up 3 bases; unmatched junction bases: 11. The CDR3 sequence is 18 residues long. The CDR3 DNA sequence: TGTGCCAGCAGCCAGAGAAGCGGGGGGGCGGTCGGCTACAATGAGCAGTTCTTC. Encoded protein: CASSQRSGGAVGYNEQFF.

This clone appeared many times. V and J are TRBV6-5 and TRBJ2-7; 9 bases map to TRBD1. V dropped 6 bases and J dropped 3; count of bases not matched to a gene: 3. The CDR3 consists of 13 residues. Germline assignment: CDR1 MNHEY and CDR2 SVGAGI. The CDR3 spells CASSLDRGYEQYV. In nucleotides, the CDR3 is TGTGCCAGCAGCCTGGACAGGGGCTACGAGCAGTACGTC.

This clone was counted at least ten times. This chain joins TRBV5-6 and TRBJ1-3; 7 nucleotides match TRBD1. The CDR3 is 15 residues long. Germline V gene sequence: CDR1 SGHDT, CDR2 YYEEEE. J was trimmed by 3 bases and V by 0 bases; bases with no gene match: 3. CDR3 in amino acids: CASSLEGALGNTIYF. In DNA, the CDR3 is TGTGCCAGCAGCTTGGAGGGGGCGCTTGGAAACACCATATATTTT.

This clone was counted ten times or more. The chain links TRBV20-1 to TRBJ2-5; D uncertain. The germline V gene encodes CDR1 DFQATT and CDR2 SNEGSKA (reference sequence). Trimming took off 3 bases at V and 4 bases at J, with 6 bases between the two ends. The length of the CDR3 is 11 residues. In nucleotides, the CDR3 is TGCAGTGCTAGGAACAGAGAGACCCAGTACTTC. It specifies CSARNRETQYF.

The chain combines TRBV7-2 with TRBJ2-5, with a weak D call TRBD1 (7 bases). Germline lookup yields CDR1 SGHTA and CDR2 FQGNSA. This CDR3 has 15 residues. V was pared by 3 bases and J by 0 bases, with 11 bases between. CDR3: CASSFGGGYQETQYF. DNA for the CDR3: TGTGCCAGCAGCTTTGGAGGGGGCTACCAAGAGACCCAGTACTTC.

This clone was seen at least ten times. The chain employs TRBV9 and TRBJ2-6, with D hard to call. Between the trimmed V and J ends, which lost 0 bases and 0 bases, there was a span of 13 bases. Germline V gene sequence: CDR1 SGDLS, CDR2 YYNGEE. The CDR3 length is 18 residues. CDR3 DNA sequence: TGTGCCAGCAGCGTAGGGGTCACGGCAGGCTCTGGGGCCAACGTCCTGACTTTC. As protein: CASSVGVTAGSGANVLTF.

This clone was found many times. The V gene is TRBV19, the J gene TRBJ2-7; no clear D. V lost 1 base and J lost 2, with 12 bases in between. CDR1 is LNHDA, CDR2 SQIVND, per germline (reference sequence). The CDR3 is 15 amino acids. The chain's CDR3 is CASSIGLGLAYEQYV. The CDR3, as DNA: TGTGCCAGTAGTATAGGTCTGGGCCTAGCCTACGAGCAGTACGTC.

There are many counts of this clone. This rearrangement joins TRBV27 to TRBJ1-5; possible D gene TRBD1, 5 bases. The CDR3 is 13 residues long. Germline CDR1 and CDR2: MNHEY and SMNVEV (reference sequence). Trimming cost V 6 bases and J 3 bases, with 9 bases left between them. CDR3 coding DNA: TGTGCCAGCAGCGCAGGGTACAATCAGCCCCAGCATTTT. Its translation: CASSAGYNQPQHF.

Many counts were recorded for this clone. The rearrangement uses TRBV29-1 and TRBJ2-7; 7 bases align to TRBD2. V gave up 3 bases and J gave up 6 bases; unmatched junction bases: 8. Per the germline V gene, CDR1 is SQVTM and CDR2 is ANQGSEA. This CDR3 contains 13 residues. The CDR3 nucleotides read TGCAGCGTTGAGACTAGCCCTCCTGTCGAGCAGTACTTC. Protein product: CSVETSPPVEQYF.

The sample holds a few counts of this clone. This chain joins TRBV27 and TRBJ2-3, with 14 bases identical to TRBD2. The CDR3 loop spans 17 amino acids. Germline CDR1 reads MNHEY; CDR2 reads SMNVEV (reference sequence). After removal of 5 bases from V and 1 base from J, the junction contained 5 bases not matched to a gene. DNA of the CDR3: TGTGCCAGCAGTCCTTGGACTAGCGGGGGGCGCACAGATACGCAGTATTTT. It is translated as CASSPWTSGGRTDTQYF.